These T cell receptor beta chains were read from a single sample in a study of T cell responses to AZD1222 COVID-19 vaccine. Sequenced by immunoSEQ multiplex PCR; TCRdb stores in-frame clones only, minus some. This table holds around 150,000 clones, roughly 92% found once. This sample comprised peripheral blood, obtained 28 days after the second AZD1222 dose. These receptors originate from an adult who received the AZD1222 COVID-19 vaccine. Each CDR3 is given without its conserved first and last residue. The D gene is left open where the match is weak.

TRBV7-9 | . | ASSPYRDTQY
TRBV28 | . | ASSTGLNTEAF
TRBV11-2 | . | ASSSLTVH
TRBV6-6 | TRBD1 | ASSGRQGWGYT
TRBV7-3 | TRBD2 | ASSQGLAYTDTQY
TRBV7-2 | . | ASSLLRDIEYNEQF
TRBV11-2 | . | ASSSMIYSYEQY
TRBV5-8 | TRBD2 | ASSPMTSGYNEQF
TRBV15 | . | ATSSSDRQVSDTQY
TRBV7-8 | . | ASSFFGTDTQY
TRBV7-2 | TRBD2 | ASSLAPGLAGLLGNEQF
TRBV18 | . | ASSPVEGAPSTDTQY
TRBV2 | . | ASRRGRDYGYT
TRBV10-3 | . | ATTWDGTSGNTIY
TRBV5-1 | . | ASSLWGYQPQH
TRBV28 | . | ASTPLGSGEKLF
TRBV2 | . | ASSESRPSPLSPLH
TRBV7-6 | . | ASSQGTPGGEHIQY
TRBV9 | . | ASSVGSTDTQY
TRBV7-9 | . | ASSPSGRPD
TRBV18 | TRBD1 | ASSPALGQPSYEQY
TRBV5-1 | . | ASSLMRERYTGELF
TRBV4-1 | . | ASSQETDPGELF
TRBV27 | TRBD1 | ASRGQVGVNYGYT